The sequence of this T cell receptor (beta chain) was determined in a study of cytomegalovirus exposure and HLA in healthy donors. Study as a whole: From donors who were HLA-typed, an early data release held about 85 million unique TCRs.

CDR1 is MNHEY and CDR2 is SMNVEV in the germline V gene (reference sequence). Losses at the gene ends were 6 bases for V and 2 bases for J; bases not matched to a gene: 10. There are 18 residues in the CDR3. Amplification used 60 Vbeta primers and 13 Jbeta primers. Measured with immunoSEQ multiplex PCR; TCRdb has only the in-frame clones, and not every one. The sample holds some 120,000 clones; approximately 70% are singletons and the top ten take roughly 8.4%. The sample taken for sequencing was PBMCs. This sequence joins TRBV27 and TRBJ2-2, with 12 bases lining up with TRBD2. This receptor was taken from a man younger than 40 in good health and CMV-seropositive. The CDR3 spells CASSLLAGGGNNTGELFF. In DNA, the CDR3 is TGTGCCAGCAGCCTCCTAGCGGGAGGGGGGAACAACACCGGGGAGCTGTTTTTT.